The 12 T cell receptor beta chains reported below all come from one sample, sequenced in a study of blood T cell repertoires in COVID-19 (dated by TCRdb to the early 2020s). Library creation used the immunoSEQ multiplex PCR assay. This immuneACCESS table, as held by TCRdb, lists in-frame sequences with V and J called but not all clones. Of the missing ones, under half trace to an unresolved V gene in checked studies; the others have no known cause. For this sample the table gives some 140,000 clones, of which about four fifths were detected only once. About 13% of the sample goes to the ten largest clones. Sequencing was carried out using peripheral blood. These receptors all stem from a human donor in a cohort sampled during active COVID-19.

This chain links TRBV10-3 with TRBJ1-1; D is perhaps TRBD1 (5 bases). CDR3 length equals 13 residues. Per germline, CDR1 ENHRY and CDR2 SYGVKD. V was clipped by 6 bases and J by 2 bases, with 10 bases between them. CDR3 bases: TGTGCCATCAGCAAAGACAGAAACACTGAAGCTTTCTTT. Amino acid sequence: CAISKDRNTEAFF.

The chain employs TRBV3-1 (or the pseudogene TRBV3-2) and TRBJ2-7; 7 nucleotides line up with TRBD1. Germline assignment: CDR1 LGHDT and CDR2 YNNKEL (reference sequence). The V and J ends lost 3 bases and 7 bases, in that order; junction bases with no gene match: 9. CDR3 size: 14 residues. Here the CDR3 DNA reads TGTGCCAGCAGCCAGGGACAGTCATTCTGGGAGCAGTACTTC. As protein: CASSQGQSFWEQYF.

V and J are TRBV19 and TRBJ2-2; TRBD2 might be the D (5 bases). This CDR3 has 15 residues. V gave up 9 bases and J gave up 4 bases, with 18 bases separating them. Germline CDR1 and CDR2: LNHDA and SQIVND (reference sequence). CDR3 nucleotide sequence: TGTGCCAGCAGGAGGAGGACCCCTGGCACCGGGGAGCTGTTTTTT. As protein: CASRRRTPGTGELFF. Full variable domain (missing parts from reference TRBV19 and TRBJ2-2): DGGITQSPKYLFRKEGQNVTLSCEQNLNHDAMYWYRQDPGQGLRLIYYSQIVNDFQKGDIAEGYSVSREKKESFPLTVTSAQKNPTAFYLCASRRRTPGTGELFFGEGSRLTVL.

Remarks on this clone: Germline and junction disagree at one end, which may indicate a read error. The rearrangement joins TRBV7-7 to TRBJ1-4; possibly TRBD1 for D (5 bases). CDR3 length: 15 residues. Germline V lookup: CDR1 SSHAT, CDR2 FNYEAQ (reference sequence). The CDR3 nucleotides read TGTGCTAGCAGCTTAGGTGGCACCCGGGGGGAAAAACTGTTTTTT. Translation gives CASSLGGTRGEKLFF. Combining the CDR3 with reference TRBV7-7 and TRBJ1-4 gives the whole variable domain GAGVSQSPRYKVTKRGQDVTLRCDPISSHATLYWYQQALGQGPEFLTYFNYEAQPDKSGLPSDRFSAERPEGSISTLTIQRTEQRDSAMYRCASSLGGTRGEKLFFGSGTQLSVL.

Here the CDR3 reads CASSPTSLRDSHNEQFF. CDR3 nucleotide sequence: TGCGCCAGCAGCCCCACCTCCCTCCGGGACAGTCACAATGAGCAGTTCTTC. This rearrangement joins TRBV4-1 to TRBJ2-1, with 7 bases aligning to TRBD1. This CDR3 has 17 amino acids. V lost 4 bases and J lost 5; bases outside the gene matches: 14. Germline assignment: CDR1 MGHRA and CDR2 YSYEKL.

V gene TRBV6-6 combines with J gene TRBJ1-2; 10 nucleotides agree with TRBD1. The CDR3 is made up of 16 amino acids. Trimming cost V 7 bases and J 8 bases; bases outside gene matches: 16. From germline, CDR1 is MNHNY and CDR2 SVGAGI (reference sequence). The CDR3 loop is CASTPPRDRGAAGYTF. The CDR3 nucleotides are TGTGCCAGCACCCCCCCGAGGGACAGGGGAGCGGCCGGCTACACCTTC.

The chain recombines TRBV29-1 with TRBJ1-2; 7 bases align to TRBD1. Germline V gives CDR1 SQVTM, CDR2 ANQGSEA. This CDR3 comprises 12 residues. Unmatched junction bases numbered 4, after V lost 6 bases and J lost 3 bases. CDR3 in DNA: TGCAGCGTCCCAGGGGGAGACTATGGCTACACCTTC. It is translated as CSVPGGDYGYTF.

This clone is a singleton in its sample. The chain uses TRBV24-1 and TRBJ1-1, with D perhaps matching TRBD1 (6 bases). The CDR3 loop spans 16 amino acids. Germline values: CDR1 KGHDR, CDR2 SFDVKD. V was cut by 5 bases and J by 5 bases, with 20 bases left in between. This CDR3 is CATSVRDTRPETEAFF. The CDR3 coding sequence is TGTGCCACCAGTGTCCGGGACACCAGGCCGGAGACTGAAGCTTTCTTT.

The rearrangement links TRBV15 to TRBJ1-5; 9 bases match TRBD1. The CDR3 runs to 15 residues. CDR1 and CDR2 from the germline V gene are LNHNV and YYDKDF (reference sequence). V shed 5 bases, J shed 3 bases, and the junction held 5 bases outside the gene matches. The DNA of the CDR3 is TGTGCCACCAGCCGGGACAGGGCCTTCAATCAGCCCCAGCATTTT. Amino acids: CATSRDRAFNQPQHF. Full variable domain (rest looked up from reference TRBV15 and TRBJ1-5): DAMVIQNPRYQVTQFGKPVTLSCSQTLNHNVMYWYQQKSSQAPKLLFHYYDKDFNNEADTPDNFQSRRPNTSFCFLDIRSPGLGDTAMYLCATSRDRAFNQPQHFGDGTRLSIL.

This sequence joins TRBV6-4 and TRBJ1-4, with 9 bases identical to TRBD1. CDR3 length equals 19 residues. CDR1 and CDR2 from the germline V gene are MRHNA and SNTAGT. Trimming took 2 bases from V and 7 from J; bases not matched to a gene: 17. CDR3 coding DNA: TGTGCCAGCAGTGACAGCTATCCCGGGACAGGGTGGGTCGGTGAAAAACTGTTTTTT. Protein: CASSDSYPGTGWVGEKLFF.

The gene calls are TRBV18 and TRBJ2-1; tentative D call: TRBD1 (6 bases). The CDR3 covers 13 residues. Germline assignment: CDR1 KGHSH and CDR2 LQKENI. The V gene lost 6 bases and the J gene lost 5 bases, with 11 bases spanning the gap. In DNA form, the CDR3 reads TGTGCCAGCTCTTTGGACAGCAACAATGAGCAGTTCTTC. Encoded protein: CASSLDSNNEQFF.

This rearrangement joins TRBV5-1 to TRBJ1-6; D might be TRBD1 (5 bases). V dropped 5 bases and J dropped 7 bases, with 16 bases sitting between them. This CDR3 is 15 amino acids long. The germline V gene has CDR1 SGHRS and CDR2 YFSETQ. This CDR3 reads CASRQEQARNSPLHF. The CDR3 DNA reads TGCGCCAGCAGACAAGAACAGGCGAGAAATTCACCCCTCCACTTT.